The 5 T cell receptor beta chains below were found in one sample sequenced in a study of pediatric ulcerative colitis. Produced via immunoSEQ multiplex PCR; TCRdb's table is partial and in-frame only. Of about 64,000 clones listed, roughly nine tenths are singletons. Input material: blood. These receptors came from a boy aged 10-17 years with severe ulcerative colitis.

V and J are TRBV5-1 and TRBJ2-1, with 14 bases that match TRBD2. Germline V gives CDR1 SGHRS, CDR2 YFSETQ. The junction had 3 bases not matched to a gene; V was cut back by 0 bases and J by 7 bases. The CDR3 contains 16 residues. CDR3 sequence (DNA): TGCGCCAGCAGCTTGGAGGGGACTAGCGGGAGAAATGAGCAGTTCTTC. Translating it yields CASSLEGTSGRNEQFF.

V usage is TRBV7-9 and J usage is TRBJ2-3; D unclear. Germline CDR1 reads SEHNR; CDR2 reads FQNEAQ (reference sequence). Trimming cost V 1 base and J 4 bases, with 12 bases left between them. The CDR3 spans 15 residues. The chain's CDR3 is CASSLGGPVPDTQYF. The CDR3, as DNA: TGTGCCAGCAGCTTAGGGGGTCCGGTTCCAGATACGCAGTATTTT.

This clone has just a few counts. The chain recombines TRBV14 with TRBJ1-2; D call uncertain. The CDR3 is 14 amino acids. Trimming took 0 bases from V and 1 from J, leaving 6 bases between them. Germline CDR1 is SGHDN and CDR2 is FVKESK. The CDR3 protein is CASSQERLNYGYTF. In DNA form, the CDR3 reads TGTGCCAGCAGCCAAGAGAGGCTTAACTATGGCTACACCTTC.

This chain connects TRBV19 to TRBJ2-2; 11 bases agree with TRBD1. Germline V CDR1 and CDR2: LNHDA, SQIVND (reference sequence). The trim removed 7 bases at V and 7 bases at J, leaving 5 bases unmatched. The CDR3 covers 14 residues. CDR3 DNA: TGTGCCAGTACCGGGACAGGGGGGAACGGGGAGCTGTTTTTT. It codes for CASTGTGGNGELFF.

J is TRBJ2-4 and V is TRBV11-2, with TRBD1 matching over 9 bases. The CDR3 totals 18 residues. Germline assignment: CDR1 SGHAT and CDR2 FQNNGV. The J segment lost 0 bases and the V segment lost 5 bases, leaving 11 bases of the junction unmatched. The CDR3 region has the DNA TGTGCCAGCAGCCAGGACAGGGGATCCTCACTAGCCAAAAACATTCAGTACTTC. Encoded protein: CASSQDRGSSLAKNIQYF.